Listed below are T cell receptor beta chains from one sample, sequenced in a study of blood T cell repertoires in COVID-19. Using immunoSEQ multiplex PCR, the repertoire was profiled, and TCRdb retains in-frame clones only, with some absent. The profile shows about 60,000 clones, 75% to 90% of them singletons. The sequencing sample was made of peripheral blood. The receptor source for this set is a man aged 55 to 70 with acute or convalescent COVID-19. The CDR3 runs from the conserved cysteine through the conserved F or W. The order of the fields is J gene, V gene, D gene, clone size, CDR3 DNA, CDR3 protein. The D gene is left open where the match is weak. A clone size is listed for some rows: how often the clone was seen (once, few, many), or a class if it is expanded.

>TRBJ1-4|TRBV25-1|.|.
TGTGCCAGCAGCCCTCAGGCCCTTAATGAAAAACTGTTTTTT
CASSPQALNEKLFF
>TRBJ2-1|TRBV28|TRBD2|.
TGTGCCAGTACAACTAGCGGGAGGGGCAATGAGCAGTTCTTC
CASTTSGRGNEQFF
>TRBJ1-6|TRBV30|.|.
TGTGCCTGGAGTCGCTACAGGGATAATTCACCCCTCCACTTT
CAWSRYRDNSPLHF
>TRBJ2-7|TRBV24-1|.|few
TGTGCCACCAGTGATAGCTCACAGGGGAGGTACGAGCAGTACTTC
CATSDSSQGRYEQYF
>TRBJ1-4|TRBV7-9|.|.
TGTGCCAGCAGCTTACGACAGTGGGCTAATGAAAAACTGTTTTTT
CASSLRQWANEKLFF
>TRBJ1-1|TRBV15|TRBD1|.
TGTGCCACCAGCAGAGATCAGACAGGGGGCCTTGAAGCTTTCTTT
CATSRDQTGGLEAFF
>TRBJ1-1|TRBV28|.|.
TGTGCCAGCAGAGCGCAGAACACTGAAGCTTTCTTT
CASRAQNTEAFF
>TRBJ1-1|TRBV4-1|.|.
TGCGCCAGCAGCCAAGGGCAGGGTACCACTGAAGCTTTCTTT
CASSQGQGTTEAFF
>TRBJ1-2|TRBV6-5|.|.
TGTGCCAGCAGTTCCCCGACTAGGGATGGCTACACCTTC
CASSSPTRDGYTF
>TRBJ2-7|TRBV7-2|TRBD2|.
TGTGCCAGCAGCTTAGAGGGACTACTTCTCGAGCAGTACTTC
CASSLEGLLLEQYF
>TRBJ2-1|TRBV15|.|.
TGTGCCACCAGCAGATCAAGCCCCAATGAGCAGTTCTTC
CATSRSSPNEQFF
>TRBJ1-5|TRBV30|.|.
TGTGCCTGGAGAGCAGGGCGATATCAGCCCCAGCATTTT
CAWRAGRYQPQHF
>TRBJ2-7|TRBV10-3|.|once
TGTGCCATCAGTGCCCAGCGGGCCTACGAGCAGTACTTC
CAISAQRAYEQYF
>TRBJ1-6|TRBV19|.|.
TGTGCCAGTAGAGAACTCCTGAGCTCCTATAATTCACCCCTCCACTTT
CASRELLSSYNSPLHF
>TRBJ2-1|TRBV11-2|.|once
TGTGCCAGCACTAGGAGCGGTTATGAGCAGTTCTTC
CASTRSGYEQFF
>TRBJ2-7|TRBV28|.|.
TGTGCCAGCAGTCTCCCCACGGGTACACGATTTTCCTACGAGCAGTACTTC
CASSLPTGTRFSYEQYF
>TRBJ2-4|TRBV10-1|.|once
TGCGCCAGCAGTCCTCCAGGTCGACATGTAGCCAAAAACATTCAGTACTTC
CASSPPGRHVAKNIQYF
>TRBJ2-7|TRBV6-1|.|.
TGTGCCAGCAGTGACGGACAGAGCTGGTACGAGCAGTACTTC
CASSDGQSWYEQYF
>TRBJ2-7|TRBV27|.|.
TGTGCCAGCAGTTTATTCCCCCCCAGCGGCGCCCTAGACGAGCAGTACTTC
CASSLFPPSGALDEQYF
>TRBJ2-2|TRBV5-1|.|.
TGCGCCAGCAGCTTGCCCCAGGGGAGGGCCGGGGAGCTGTTTTTT
CASSLPQGRAGELFF
>TRBJ1-2|TRBV4-3|.|.
TGCGCCAGCAGCCAAGATTGGGGAGGGGTCGGCTACACCTTC
CASSQDWGGVGYTF